Each of the 22 T cell receptor beta chains below was sequenced from the same sample in a study of T cells in Graves' hyperthyroidism and ophthalmopathy (dated by TCRdb to between 2018 and 2020). Receptors were amplified or captured by multiplex PCR. The sample was run on an Illumina HiSeq 2000. The TCR beta CDR3 regions were amplified from RNA transcripts. A first-round RT-PCR of the TCR CDR3 used the HTBI primer set with the Qiagen OneStep RT-PCR kit. TCRdb's own reprocessing of the public reads used fastp at Q25 and MiXCR and kept productive beta chains. Duplicate CDR3 protein sequences are folded into a single record with the most common DNA and genes. In all, the sample holds 330,000 or so distinct CDR3 sequences, and approximately 18% of those were seen once. The top ten hold roughly 39% of the sample. The sequenced sample was blood. The receptors were gathered from a man aged 50 to 60 with Graves' ophthalmopathy.

The DNA for the CDR3 is TGTGCCAGCAGTTTACAGACCGGAGCTAACTATGGCTACACCTTC. Translated: CASSLQTGANYGYTF. The chain carries TRBV28 and TRBJ1-2; D is uncertain. Trimming removed 2 bases from V and 0 bases from J, with 10 bases in between. CDR1 is MDHEN, CDR2 SYDVKM, per germline. The CDR3 is 15 residues long.

This chain joins TRBV9 and TRBJ2-3; a possible D gene is TRBD1 (6 bases). The V and J ends lost 4 bases and 6 bases respectively, with 15 bases between them. The germline gives CDR1 SGDLS, CDR2 YYNGEE. The CDR3 length is 14 residues. The CDR3 bases are TGTGCCAGCAGCCCGGGCTTGGGGGCGGATACGCAGTATTTT. Encoded protein: CASSPGLGADTQYF.

As regards this clonotype: It may be a read error: a sequence one base away is much more abundant. The chain links TRBV2 to TRBJ1-5, with D tentatively TRBD1 (6 bases). Trimming shortened V by 4 bases and J by 9 bases, and 28 bases separated the two germline ends. Germline V gives CDR1 SNHLY, CDR2 FYNNEI. This CDR3 contains 18 residues. This CDR3 is CASSGWGAGLAGPSPQHF. DNA of the CDR3: TGTGCCAGCAGTGGGTGGGGGGCAGGCTTGGCAGGGCCCTCGCCCCAGCATTTT.

This clonotype was counted between two and nine times. This rearrangement joins TRBV27 to TRBJ1-1; 8 bases are shared with TRBD1. The J segment lost 3 bases and the V segment lost 2 bases, leaving 8 bases of the junction unmatched. The CDR3 has 16 residues. Germline-derived CDR1 and CDR2 are MNHEY and SMNVEV (reference sequence). The CDR3 is CASSLGGRGRDTEAFF. The DNA of the CDR3 is TGTGCCAGCAGTTTAGGGGGCAGGGGGCGCGACACTGAAGCTTTCTTT.

This clonotype showed up many times. The chain employs TRBV2 and TRBJ1-5; D remains unclear. CDR1 and CDR2 (germline): SNHLY, FYNNEI. The V gene lost 6 bases and the J gene lost 3 bases, with 15 bases spanning the gap. CDR3 length: 15 residues. The CDR3 coding sequence is TGTGCCAGCAGCGACGACCAGGCCGACAATCAGCCCCAGCATTTT. Its protein product is CASSDDQADNQPQHF.

Worth noting for this clonotype: A read error may be the cause here, since a much bigger clone is one base away. This sequence joins TRBV20-1 and TRBJ2-7, with D possibly being TRBD1 (5 bases). From germline, CDR1 is DFQATT and CDR2 SNEGSKA (reference sequence). Trimming removed 3 bases from V and 0 bases from J, with 6 bases in between. The CDR3 spans 12 residues. The CDR3 nucleotides read TGCAGTGCTAGGGACATCTCCTACGAGCAGTACTTC. Translated: CSARDISYEQYF.

This clonotype showed up many times. The chain is built from TRBV28 and TRBJ2-3; D might be TRBD1 or TRBD2, each matching 5 bases. V was cut by 6 bases and J by 7 bases, with 20 bases left in between. Per the germline V gene, CDR1 is MDHEN and CDR2 is SYDVKM. CDR3 length equals 15 residues. As DNA, the CDR3 is TGTGCCAGCAGCGCGGGTGGGGGAGAAGGATATACGCAGTATTTT. This gives the protein CASSAGGGEGYTQYF.

In its sample, this clonotype was seen many times. The chain employs TRBV28 and TRBJ2-5; 8 positions agree with TRBD1. This CDR3 is built from 16 residues. V shed 10 bases and J 4 bases; nucleotides not matched to a gene: 17. CDR1 and CDR2 from the germline V gene are MDHEN and SYDVKM. CDR3 sequence reads: CAITSPGQAGGETQYF. In DNA form, the CDR3 reads TGTGCCATTACTTCCCCGGGACAGGCCGGTGGAGAGACCCAGTACTTC.

This clonotype was recorded at least ten times. This chain joins TRBV28 and TRBJ2-1; 11 bases match TRBD2. This CDR3 has 21 amino acids. The junction had 17 bases not matched to a gene; V was cut back by 4 bases and J by 0 bases. The germline V gene encodes CDR1 MDHEN and CDR2 SYDVKM. This chain's CDR3 is CASSSLLPDIAGGLSYNEQFF. The CDR3 DNA reads as TGTGCCAGCAGTTCCCTTCTACCGGATATAGCGGGAGGGCTCTCCTACAATGAGCAGTTCTTC.

V usage is TRBV9 and J usage is TRBJ1-1; a weak D match, TRBD1 (5 bases). CDR3 length equals 14 residues. V was pared by 0 bases and J by 1 base, with 7 bases between. Germline CDR1 reads SGDLS; CDR2 reads YYNGEE. CDR3 sequence: CASSVAGGNTEAFF. DNA for the CDR3: TGTGCCAGCAGCGTAGCGGGGGGGAACACTGAAGCTTTCTTT.

In the case of this clonotype: It may be a read error: a sequence one base away is much more abundant. The CDR3 loop reads CGARDVRASGTALGGEQYF. The CDR3 DNA reads as TGCGGTGCTAGAGATGTTAGGGCTAGCGGGACCGCACTTGGGGGGGAGCAGTACTTC. This chain connects TRBV20-1 to TRBJ2-7; TRBD2 matches 9 bases. CDR3 size: 19 residues. CDR1 is DFQATT and CDR2 is SNEGSKA in the germline V gene (reference sequence).

This clonotype was detected ten times or more. The CDR3 DNA follows: TGCAGTGAGAGGGTTGCAGATACGCAGTATTTT. As protein: CSERVADTQYF. The gene calls are TRBV20-1 and TRBJ2-3, with D perhaps TRBD2 (5 bases). The germline gives CDR1 DFQATT, CDR2 SNEGSKA (reference sequence). The ends were cut back, 7 bases at V and 4 bases at J, with 9 bases in the middle. There are 11 residues in the CDR3.

V gene TRBV4-1 combines with J gene TRBJ2-3; 8 nucleotides match TRBD2. The trim removed 0 bases at V and 6 bases at J, leaving 8 bases unmatched. The CDR3 has 16 amino acids. Germline-derived CDR1 and CDR2 are MGHRA and YSYEKL. This CDR3 is CASSQEGTRGSDTQYF. CDR3 bases: TGCGCCAGCAGCCAAGAGGGGACTAGGGGTTCGGATACGCAGTATTTT.

At least ten counts were recorded for this clonotype. This sequence joins TRBV12-3 or TRBV12-4 and TRBJ2-1; D is ambiguous. The CDR3 has 14 residues. Trimming took off 5 bases at V and 6 bases at J, with 14 bases between the two ends. In nucleotides, the CDR3 is TGTGCCAGCAGTACCACCGGGCTAGGCAATGAGCAGTTCTTC. It encodes CASSTTGLGNEQFF.

This CDR3 reads CASSYVVGVTYNEQFF. CDR3 sequence (DNA): TGTGCCAGCAGTTATGTTGTGGGGGTAACCTACAATGAGCAGTTCTTC. The V and J genes are TRBV6-5 and TRBJ2-1; possibly TRBD1 or TRBD2 for D (5 bases each). CDR1 is MNHEY, CDR2 SVGAGI, per germline. The CDR3 runs 16 residues. With 3 bases removed from V and 2 bases from J, the gap between germline ends came to 14 bases.

This clonotype was recorded a few times. J is TRBJ2-2 and V is TRBV28, with D perhaps matching TRBD1 (6 bases). Germline V gene lookup returns CDR1 MDHEN and CDR2 SYDVKM. V lost 3 bases, J lost 4 bases, and 15 bases lay in between. The CDR3 is 16 residues long. The CDR3 here is CASSFPPRGSTGELFF. The CDR3 bases are TGTGCCAGCAGTTTCCCCCCCAGGGGAAGCACCGGGGAGCTGTTTTTT.

In this sample, this clonotype turned up a few times. This chain joins TRBV19 and TRBJ1-1; no firm D call. V was clipped by 5 bases and J by 0 bases, with 13 bases between them. This CDR3 spans 15 amino acids. Looked up from germline, CDR1 is LNHDA and CDR2 is SQIVND (reference sequence). The chain's CDR3 is CASSVDFGLNTEAFF. The CDR3 nucleotides are TGTGCCAGTAGTGTCGATTTCGGGTTGAACACTGAAGCTTTCTTT.

The chain combines TRBV27 with TRBJ1-3; a weak D match, TRBD1 (6 bases). V lost 4 bases, J lost 3 bases, and 13 bases lay in between. Per germline, CDR1 MNHEY and CDR2 SMNVEV (reference sequence). This CDR3 contains 15 residues. The CDR3 sequence: CASSSSGAGGNTIYF. In DNA form, the CDR3 reads TGTGCCAGCAGTTCATCAGGGGCAGGTGGAAACACCATATATTTT.

This clonotype was found a few times. The chain has TRBV5-6 and TRBJ2-7, with D maybe TRBD2 (5 bases). Germline CDR1 and CDR2: SGHDT and YYEEEE. This CDR3 is built from 14 residues. V was clipped by 4 bases and J by 6 bases, with 17 bases between them. DNA of the CDR3: TGTGCCAGCAGCGAGAAGTACCGGGGAGTCGAGCAGTACTTC. Amino acids: CASSEKYRGVEQYF.

This clonotype has a count of ten or more. The genes are TRBV18 and TRBJ1-1, with TRBD1 as a possible D gene (6 bases). CDR1 is KGHSH, CDR2 LQKENI, per germline. The V end lost 8 bases, the J end lost 0 bases, and 16 bases lay between the germline ends. CDR3 size: 15 residues. CDR3 protein: CASSPSGQMNTEAFF. CDR3 nucleotide sequence: TGTGCCAGCAGCCCCTCCGGACAGATGAACACTGAAGCTTTCTTT.

The table lists this clonotype with many counts. The rearrangement joins TRBV29-1 to TRBJ2-7, with 9 bases matching TRBD2. Germline CDR1 and CDR2: SQVTM and ANQGSEA. With V trimmed by 4 bases and J by 6 bases, 10 bases remained unmatched. This CDR3 has 14 residues. CDR3 protein: CSVALAGANFEQYF. The CDR3 nucleotides are TGCAGCGTTGCACTAGCGGGCGCCAACTTCGAGCAGTACTTC.

This clonotype has a count of ten or more. The J gene is TRBJ1-4, the V gene TRBV2; D remains ambiguous. The V and J ends lost 2 bases and 5 bases respectively, with 9 bases between them. The CDR3 has 14 residues. The germline V gene encodes CDR1 SNHLY and CDR2 FYNNEI. Written as DNA, the CDR3 is TGTGCCAGCAGTGAAAGCTTGGTAAATGAAAAACTGTTTTTT. Encoded protein: CASSESLVNEKLFF.